This TCR beta chain came from a study of T-cell reconstitution after alpha-beta-depleted transplantation in children. Study-wide results and limits: For some patients, TCRbeta diversity was high at day 60 because of recipient T cells and thymic progenitors that survived. Two months or so post-transplant, alpha-beta T cells reportedly derived from several hundred expanded graft clones.

In its sample, this clonotype was seen a few times. Its antigen is not identified. CDR1 and CDR2 from the germline V gene are SQVTM and ANQGSEA. CDR3 length equals 12 residues. V lost 7 bases, J lost 4 bases, and 14 bases lay in between. Unique molecular identifiers were incorporated during preparation of the TCRbeta library. Using its own MiXCR run on the PCR reads, TCRdb lists one record per CDR3 protein. This table has under 150,000 distinct CDR3 sequences, around 9.8% appearing once. The chain is built from TRBV29-1 and TRBJ2-7; D is tentatively TRBD1 or TRBD2 (6 bases each). The sample was PBMCs, mostly from graft donor cells, taken 180 days after TCRalphabeta/CD19-depleted stem cell transplant. The receptor was derived from a girl less than two years old who had a stem cell transplant for combined immunodeficiency, so the T cells may come from the graft donor. The CDR3 loop reads CSGSRGGYEQYF. DNA for the CDR3: TGCAGCGGGTCCAGGGGAGGTTACGAGCAGTACTTC.